The 26 T cell receptor beta chains listed next were all sequenced from one sample in a study of post-analysis software for immune sequencing data. Included in the TCR beta cDNA libraries were unique molecular identifiers. One entry per CDR3 protein, called by TCRdb with MiXCR from the PCR reads. The sample lists about 160,000 distinct CDR3 sequences, about 37% seen once, with under 30% in the top ten. The input for sequencing was blood, taken after autologous hematopoietic stem cell transplantation. The origin of the receptors is a girl aged 5 to 17 with multiple sclerosis.

In DNA, the CDR3 is TGCAGTGCATATCGGACAGACAATCAGCCCCAGCATTTT. Protein sequence: CSAYRTDNQPQHF. J is TRBJ1-5 and V is TRBV20-1; perhaps TRBD1 as D (6 bases). The germline gives CDR1 DFQATT, CDR2 SNEGSKA (reference sequence). V dropped 6 bases and J dropped 3 bases, with 12 bases sitting between them. CDR3 length: 13 amino acids.

The V call is TRBV20-1, the J call TRBJ1-2; the D is unclear. Germline-derived CDR1 and CDR2 are DFQATT and SNEGSKA (reference sequence). The CDR3 contains 13 residues. Trimming pared 6 bases from V and 1 base from J, leaving 12 bases between. CDR3 bases: TGCAGTGCCATGGACCAGCTTAACTATGGCTACACCTTC. As protein: CSAMDQLNYGYTF.

This sequence joins TRBV12-3 or TRBV12-4 and TRBJ2-7; D is perhaps TRBD1 (6 bases). Trimming took off 6 bases at V and 2 bases at J, with 14 bases between the two ends. The CDR3 loop spans 14 amino acids. Here the CDR3 DNA reads TGTGCCAGCAGGCCCTCGGGACACCCCTACGAGCAGTACTTC. Its translation is CASRPSGHPYEQYF.

This clonotype has more than one count but fewer than ten. The chain combines TRBV12-3 or TRBV12-4 with TRBJ2-1, with TRBD2 matching over 8 bases. The CDR3 loop spans 19 amino acids. J lost 0 bases, V lost 2 bases, and 12 bases had no gene match. CDR3 sequence (DNA): TGTGCCAGCAGTTTATATCTCCATGTAGCGGGGAGCTCCTACAATGAGCAGTTCTTC. Translation: CASSLYLHVAGSSYNEQFF.

This chain connects TRBV7-2 to TRBJ2-3; TRBD2 matches 9 bases. Germline loops: CDR1 SGHTA, CDR2 FQGNSA. The CDR3 length is 15 residues. The ends lost 6 bases at V and 4 bases at J; junction bases unmatched: 8. As DNA, the CDR3 is TGTGCCAGCAGGGCTGCGGGAGGGCACTCAGATACGCAGTATTTT. Protein sequence: CASRAAGGHSDTQYF.

The CDR3 loop is CASSPSKPGLADGTSTDTQYF. For the CDR3, the DNA is TGTGCCAGCTCACCAAGTAAACCGGGACTAGCGGATGGAACTAGCACAGATACGCAGTATTTT. The rearrangement joins TRBV18 to TRBJ2-3; 11 bases are a match to TRBD2. The CDR3 has 21 residues. V lost 2 bases to trimming and J lost 0 bases; unmatched junction nucleotides: 16. In germline, CDR1 is KGHSH, CDR2 LQKENI.

A single count supports this clonotype. The rearrangement uses TRBV20-1 and TRBJ1-4; unclear D gene. The CDR3 totals 12 residues. Germline CDR1 and CDR2: DFQATT and SNEGSKA (reference sequence). Trimming cost V 5 bases and J 8 bases, with 12 bases left between them. The CDR3 sequence is CSAPRAGEKLFF. In DNA form, the CDR3 reads TGCAGTGCTCCGCGGGCAGGCGAAAAACTGTTTTTT.

The gene calls are TRBV4-3 and TRBJ2-5; 12 positions match TRBD2. The CDR3 length is 16 residues. CDR1 and CDR2 (germline): LGHNA, YSLEER. V shed 0 bases and J 5 bases; nucleotides not matched to a gene: 4. The CDR3 region is CASSQDGLAGRETQYF. CDR3 DNA sequence: TGCGCCAGCAGCCAAGATGGACTAGCGGGGCGGGAGACCCAGTACTTC.

Many counts were recorded for this clonotype. V and J are TRBV5-4 and TRBJ2-3; TRBD2 aligns across 8 bases. Germline CDR1 is SGHNT and CDR2 is YYREEE (reference sequence). J gave up 0 bases and V 2 bases, and 2 bases lay outside the gene matches. The length of the CDR3 is 15 residues. CDR3 region: CASSFSGASTDTQYF. The CDR3 coding sequence is TGTGCCAGCAGCTTTAGCGGGGCTAGCACAGATACGCAGTATTTT.

The V gene is TRBV7-2, the J gene TRBJ1-2; 8 positions match TRBD1. Germline V gene sequence: CDR1 SGHTA, CDR2 FQGNSA. With 4 bases clipped from V and 8 bases from J, the junction kept 9 bases outside the gene matches. The CDR3 has 14 residues. CDR3 residues: CASSSTPTGVGYTF. The CDR3 nucleotides are TGTGCCAGCAGCTCCACTCCGACAGGGGTCGGCTACACCTTC.

The chain couples TRBV12-3 or TRBV12-4 to TRBJ1-4; D ambiguous. Trimming cost V 9 bases and J 3 bases, with 11 bases left between them. This CDR3 has 13 amino acids. CDR3 DNA sequence: TGTGCCAGTACCGTAAGGGCTAATGAAAAACTGTTTTTT. Translating gives CASTVRANEKLFF.

The chain recombines TRBV6-2 or TRBV6-3 with TRBJ1-1, with 7 bases identical to TRBD1. Losses at the gene ends were 7 bases for V and 6 bases for J; bases not matched to a gene: 8. The CDR3 totals 13 residues. Germline lookup yields CDR1 MNHEY and CDR2 SVGEGT. CDR3 in amino acids: CASIRTGRPEAFF. In nucleotides, the CDR3 is TGTGCCAGCATCAGGACAGGACGGCCTGAAGCTTTCTTT.

Only a few counts were recorded for this clonotype. The V and J genes are TRBV11-2 and TRBJ2-1, with D tentatively TRBD1 or TRBD2 (5 bases each). The ends were cut back, 4 bases at V and 7 bases at J, with 20 bases in the middle. CDR1 and CDR2 (germline): SGHAT, FQNNGV. The CDR3 covers 16 residues. The CDR3 sequence: CASSSIRTGPRNEQFF. The CDR3 coding sequence is TGTGCCAGCAGCTCGATCCGGACGGGGCCTAGGAATGAGCAGTTCTTC.

For this clonotype: Since a much larger clone is just one base distant, this may be a read error. The rearrangement joins TRBV12-3 or TRBV12-4 to TRBJ2-3, with 7 nucleotides matching TRBD2. This CDR3 region has 15 residues. V gave up 5 bases and J gave up 3 bases; unmatched junction bases: 8. The CDR3 region has the DNA TGTGCCAGCAGTCCGAACAGACTAGCTACAGATACGCAGTATTTT. This sequence encodes CASSPNRLATDTQYF.

DNA for the CDR3: TGTGCCAGCAGCCCGGGACAGACCTCCTATTACAATGAGCAGTTCTTC. Protein: CASSPGQTSYYNEQFF. This chain links TRBV7-8 with TRBJ2-1; TRBD1 matches at 7 bases. The V gene's germline CDR1 is SGHVS and CDR2 FQNEAQ. This CDR3 contains 16 residues. Trimming took 5 bases from V and 4 from J; bases not matched to a gene: 11.

V usage is TRBV7-9 and J usage is TRBJ2-1, with D unclear. CDR1 and CDR2 from the germline V gene are SEHNR and FQNEAQ (reference sequence). The length of the CDR3 is 13 residues. V was shortened by 7 bases and J by 2 bases, with 9 bases between the two germline ends. The CDR3 DNA reads TGTGCCAGCAAATTTAGGCCCTACAATGAGCAGTTCTTC. It translates to CASKFRPYNEQFF.

Of note for this clonotype: The junction and the germline gene differ at one end; a read error may be behind it. The chain couples TRBV29-1 to TRBJ2-6, with no clear D. This CDR3 is 14 amino acids long. Germline V gene lookup returns CDR1 SQVTM and CDR2 ANQGSEA. This CDR3 is CSVGQGSGTNVLTF. CDR3 bases: TGCAGCGTTGGACAAGGCTCTGGGACCAACGTCCTGACTTTC.

The table lists this clonotype with a few counts. One end of the junction fails to match germline, which may point to a read error. In nucleotides, the CDR3 is TGTGCTAGCAGCCCCTCTAGCGGGAACACCGGGGAGCTGTTTTTT. Translating it yields CASSPSSGNTGELFF. The chain carries TRBV7-7 and TRBJ2-2; 7 nucleotides align to TRBD2. The CDR3 is 15 amino acids. Germline CDR1 is SSHAT and CDR2 is FNYEAQ (reference sequence).

A few counts support this clonotype. The genes are TRBV6-2 or TRBV6-3 and TRBJ2-1; 13 positions match TRBD2. The trim removed 6 bases at V and 8 bases at J, leaving 4 bases unmatched. This CDR3 contains 14 residues. CDR1 is MNHEY and CDR2 is SVGEGT in the germline V gene. The CDR3 loop reads CASSRLAGGHEQFF. As DNA, the CDR3 is TGTGCCAGCAGCCGACTAGCGGGAGGCCATGAGCAGTTCTTC.

The chain employs TRBV18 and TRBJ1-1, with 7 bases fitting TRBD1. Germline values: CDR1 KGHSH, CDR2 LQKENI. CDR3 size: 13 residues. V lost 4 bases to trimming and J lost 3 bases; unmatched junction nucleotides: 2. CDR3 bases: TGTGCCAGCTCACTCGACAGGGACACTGAAGCTTTCTTT. Amino acids: CASSLDRDTEAFF.

V and J are TRBV29-1 and TRBJ1-2; the D gene is possibly TRBD1 (5 bases). Germline V gene lookup returns CDR1 SQVTM and CDR2 ANQGSEA. V was clipped by 7 bases and J by 6 bases, with 24 bases between them. The length of the CDR3 is 15 residues. Written as DNA, the CDR3 is TGCAGCGCGCGTAGCCCCGGGGGAGGGAGACATGGCTACACCTTC. Protein product: CSARSPGGGRHGYTF.

This clonotype was detected ten times or more. V and J are TRBV2 and TRBJ1-1; the match to TRBD1 covers 7 bases. CDR3 length equals 13 residues. The ends lost 0 bases at V and 11 bases at J; junction bases unmatched: 6. Germline V CDR1 and CDR2: SNHLY, FYNNEI. CDR3 bases: TGTGCCAGCAGTGAAGCGGGAGGGGGCGCGGCTTTCTTT. Its translation is CASSEAGGGAAFF.

The chain carries TRBV12-3 or TRBV12-4 and TRBJ2-1; no definite D call. This CDR3 is 10 amino acids long. Trimming cost V 8 bases and J 5 bases, with 4 bases left between them. The CDR3 reads CASGDNEQFF. DNA of the CDR3: TGTGCCAGCGGGGACAATGAGCAGTTCTTC.

This clonotype was recorded a few times. The J gene is TRBJ2-1, the V gene TRBV5-1; 8 bases align to TRBD1. The CDR3 contains 16 residues. Germline CDR1 and CDR2: SGHRS and YFSETQ. Unmatched junction bases numbered 11, after V lost 6 bases and J lost 3 bases. The CDR3 DNA reads as TGCGCCAGCAACCCGACCGGGACAGGAGTCTACAATGAGCAGTTCTTC. Its translation is CASNPTGTGVYNEQFF.

The chain recombines TRBV28 with TRBJ2-6; D unclear. The length of the CDR3 is 15 residues. Germline CDR1 is MDHEN and CDR2 is SYDVKM. V lost 5 bases, J lost 0 bases, and 8 bases lay in between. The CDR3 DNA follows: TGTGCCAGCAGTCCCCCCAGCTCTGGGGCCAACGTCCTGACTTTC. Its translation is CASSPPSSGANVLTF.

The gene calls are TRBV12-3 or TRBV12-4 and TRBJ2-7, with 7 bases that match TRBD1. With 1 base clipped from V and 7 bases from J, the junction kept 4 bases outside the gene matches. The CDR3 totals 13 residues. The CDR3 protein is CASSLEGAPEQYF. DNA of the CDR3: TGTGCCAGCAGTTTAGAGGGGGCGCCTGAGCAGTACTTC.